This T cell receptor (beta chain) was found in a study of cytomegalovirus exposure and HLA in healthy donors. The PCR ran on 60 Vbeta and 13 Jbeta primers. The protocol was immunoSEQ multiplex PCR, while the TCRdb copy is restricted to in-frame clones and leaves out a portion. This repertoire shows more than 90,000 clones, about 79% found once; its top ten account for about 2.7%. Turning to this clone: Antigen unknown.

The germline V and J ends were trimmed by 6 bases and 3 bases, with 12 bases remaining between them. Germline loops: CDR1 KGHSH, CDR2 LQKENI. The CDR3 spans 14 residues. Broader study findings: In an earlier analysis, productive rearrangement rates for most beta V segments clustered near 87% or 30%. Most CMV-associated TCR beta chains were later found to appear HLA-restricted.

This chain joins TRBV18 and TRBJ2-1; D is possibly TRBD1 (6 bases). The sample was PBMCs. The receptor was isolated from a woman aged 18 to 35 in good health and CMV-seropositive. This chain's CDR3 is CASSPRTDYNEQFF. CDR3 DNA: TGTGCCAGCTCTCCCAGGACAGACTACAATGAGCAGTTCTTC.